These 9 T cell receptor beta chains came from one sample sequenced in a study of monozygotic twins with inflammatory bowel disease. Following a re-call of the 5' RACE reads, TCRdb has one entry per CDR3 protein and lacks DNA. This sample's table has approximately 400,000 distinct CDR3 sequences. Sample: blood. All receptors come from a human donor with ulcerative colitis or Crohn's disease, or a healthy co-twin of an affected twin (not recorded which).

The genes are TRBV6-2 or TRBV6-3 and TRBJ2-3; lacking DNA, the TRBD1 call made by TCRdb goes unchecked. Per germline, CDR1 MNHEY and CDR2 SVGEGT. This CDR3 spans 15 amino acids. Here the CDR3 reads CASSRLPRGTDTQYF.

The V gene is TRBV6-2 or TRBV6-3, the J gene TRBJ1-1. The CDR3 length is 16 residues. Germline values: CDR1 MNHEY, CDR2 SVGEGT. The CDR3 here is CASSYERASGNTEAFF.

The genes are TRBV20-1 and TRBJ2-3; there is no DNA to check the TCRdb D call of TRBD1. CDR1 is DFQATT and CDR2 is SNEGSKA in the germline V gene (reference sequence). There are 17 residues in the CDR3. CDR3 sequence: CSATTGGGRLGADTQYF.

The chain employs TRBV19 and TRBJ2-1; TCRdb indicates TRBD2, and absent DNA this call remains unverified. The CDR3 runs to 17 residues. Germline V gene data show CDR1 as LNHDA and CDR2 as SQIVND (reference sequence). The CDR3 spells CASSTDKAGGPRTKQFF.

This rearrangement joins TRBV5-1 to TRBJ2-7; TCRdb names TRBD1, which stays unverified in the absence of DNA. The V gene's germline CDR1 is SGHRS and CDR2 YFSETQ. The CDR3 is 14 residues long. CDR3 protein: CASSDSGTHYEQYF.

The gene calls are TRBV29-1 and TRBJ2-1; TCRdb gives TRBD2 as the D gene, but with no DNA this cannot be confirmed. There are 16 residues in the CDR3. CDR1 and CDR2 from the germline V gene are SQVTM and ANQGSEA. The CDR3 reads CSVEGQGTSGRVEQFF.

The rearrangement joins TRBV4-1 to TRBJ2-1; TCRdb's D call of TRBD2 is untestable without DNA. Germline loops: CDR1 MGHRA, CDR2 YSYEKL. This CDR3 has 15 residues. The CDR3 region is CASSPLALTYNEQFF.

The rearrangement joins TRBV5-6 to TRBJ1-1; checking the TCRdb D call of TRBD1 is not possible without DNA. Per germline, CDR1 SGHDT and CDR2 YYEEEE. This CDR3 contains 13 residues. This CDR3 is CASSFGQGAIPFF.

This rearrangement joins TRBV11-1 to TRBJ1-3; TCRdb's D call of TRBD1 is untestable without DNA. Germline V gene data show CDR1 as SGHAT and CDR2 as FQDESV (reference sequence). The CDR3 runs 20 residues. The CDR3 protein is CASSSPTGAARFYSGNTIYF.